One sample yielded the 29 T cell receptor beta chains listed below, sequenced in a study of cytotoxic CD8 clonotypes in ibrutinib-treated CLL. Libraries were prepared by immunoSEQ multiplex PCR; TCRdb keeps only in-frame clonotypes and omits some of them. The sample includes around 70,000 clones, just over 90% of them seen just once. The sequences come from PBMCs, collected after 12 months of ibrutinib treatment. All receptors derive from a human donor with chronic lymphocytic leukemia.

The CDR3 DNA reads TGTGCCAGCAGCAGAGGGGTCGGCAGGACCCGGGACTATGGCTACACCTTC. Translated: CASSRGVGRTRDYGYTF. This chain connects TRBV21-1 to TRBJ1-2. TRBV21-1 is assigned pseudogene status. The CDR3 runs to 17 residues.

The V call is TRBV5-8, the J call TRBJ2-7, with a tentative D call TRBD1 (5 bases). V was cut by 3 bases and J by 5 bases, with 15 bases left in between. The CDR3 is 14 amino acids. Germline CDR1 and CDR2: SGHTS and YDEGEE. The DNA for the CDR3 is TGTGCCAGCAGCTGGGGTTCGAAAGGGGACGAGCAGTACTTC. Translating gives CASSWGSKGDEQYF.

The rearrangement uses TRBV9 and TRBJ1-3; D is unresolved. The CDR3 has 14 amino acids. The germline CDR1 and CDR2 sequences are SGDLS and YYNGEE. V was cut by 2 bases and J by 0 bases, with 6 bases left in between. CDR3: CASSVTLSGNTIYF. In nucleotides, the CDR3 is TGTGCCAGCAGCGTCACTCTCTCTGGAAACACCATATATTTT.

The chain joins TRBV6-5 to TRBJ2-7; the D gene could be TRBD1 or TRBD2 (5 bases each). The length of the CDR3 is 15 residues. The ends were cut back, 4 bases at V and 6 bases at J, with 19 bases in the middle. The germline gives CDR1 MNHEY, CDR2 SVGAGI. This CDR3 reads CASSSWGGSPGEQYF. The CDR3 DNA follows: TGTGCCAGCAGTTCCTGGGGCGGGTCTCCCGGCGAGCAGTACTTC.

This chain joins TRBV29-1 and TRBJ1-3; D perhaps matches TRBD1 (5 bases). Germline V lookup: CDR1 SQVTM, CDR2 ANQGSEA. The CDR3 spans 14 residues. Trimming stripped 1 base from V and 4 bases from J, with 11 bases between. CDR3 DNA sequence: TGCAGCGTTGAAGGGGGCGCGGGGGGAAACACCATATATTTT. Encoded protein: CSVEGGAGGNTIYF.

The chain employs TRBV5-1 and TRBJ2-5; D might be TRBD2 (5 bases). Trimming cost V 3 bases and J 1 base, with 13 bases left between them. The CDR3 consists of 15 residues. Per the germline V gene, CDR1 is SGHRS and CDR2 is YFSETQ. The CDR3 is CASSSTVGSQETQYF. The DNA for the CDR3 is TGCGCCAGCAGCTCAACTGTAGGGAGCCAAGAGACCCAGTACTTC.

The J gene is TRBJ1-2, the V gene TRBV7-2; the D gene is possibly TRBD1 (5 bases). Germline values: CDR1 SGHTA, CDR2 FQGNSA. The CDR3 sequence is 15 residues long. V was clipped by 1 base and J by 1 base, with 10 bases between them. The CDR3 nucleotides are TGTGCCAGCAGCTTAGTGGGGGACTATAACTATGGCTACACCTTC. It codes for CASSLVGDYNYGYTF. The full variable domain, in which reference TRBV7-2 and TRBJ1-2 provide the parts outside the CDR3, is GAGVSQSPSNKVTEKGKDVELRCDPISGHTALYWYRQSLGQGLEFLIYFQGNSAPDKSGLPSDRFSAERTGGSVSTLTIQRTQQEDSAVYLCASSLVGDYNYGYTFGSGTRLTVV.

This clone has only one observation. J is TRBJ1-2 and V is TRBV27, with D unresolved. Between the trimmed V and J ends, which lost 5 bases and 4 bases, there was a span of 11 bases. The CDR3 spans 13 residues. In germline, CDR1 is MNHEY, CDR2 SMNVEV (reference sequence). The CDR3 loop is CASSPGGAYGYTF. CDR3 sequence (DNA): TGTGCCAGCAGTCCCGGAGGAGCCTATGGCTACACCTTC.

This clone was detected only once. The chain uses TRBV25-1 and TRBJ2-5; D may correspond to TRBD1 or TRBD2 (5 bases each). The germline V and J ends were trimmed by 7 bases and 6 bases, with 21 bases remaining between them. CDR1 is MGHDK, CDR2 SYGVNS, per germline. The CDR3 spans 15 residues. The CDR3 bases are TGTGCCAGCACTGACGGGACGTTCGAAGGGAAGACCCAGTACTTC. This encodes CASTDGTFEGKTQYF.

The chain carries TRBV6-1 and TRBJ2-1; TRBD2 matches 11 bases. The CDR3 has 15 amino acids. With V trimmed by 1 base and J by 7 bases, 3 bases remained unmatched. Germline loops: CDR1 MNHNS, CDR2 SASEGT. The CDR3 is CASSEEVAGGNEQFF. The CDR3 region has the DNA TGTGCCAGCAGTGAAGAGGTAGCGGGAGGGAATGAGCAGTTCTTC.

In nucleotides, the CDR3 is TGCGCCAGCAGCTTGGGGACTGGGGCCAACGTCCTGACTTTC. Its translation is CASSLGTGANVLTF. The chain carries TRBV5-1 and TRBJ2-6; D uncertain. CDR1 and CDR2 from the germline V gene are SGHRS and YFSETQ. Trimming stripped 0 bases from V and 2 bases from J, with 3 bases between. This CDR3 is 14 amino acids long.

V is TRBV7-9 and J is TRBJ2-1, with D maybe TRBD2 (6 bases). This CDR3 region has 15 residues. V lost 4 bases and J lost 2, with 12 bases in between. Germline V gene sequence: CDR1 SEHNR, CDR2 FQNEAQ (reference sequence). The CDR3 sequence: CASSWGERTYNEQFF. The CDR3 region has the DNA TGTGCCAGCAGCTGGGGGGAGCGAACCTACAATGAGCAGTTCTTC.

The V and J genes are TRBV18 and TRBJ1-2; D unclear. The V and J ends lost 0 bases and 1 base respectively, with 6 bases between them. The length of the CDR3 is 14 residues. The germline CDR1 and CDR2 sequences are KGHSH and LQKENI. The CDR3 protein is CASSPPDGNYGYTF. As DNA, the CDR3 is TGTGCCAGCTCACCACCGGACGGTAACTATGGCTACACCTTC. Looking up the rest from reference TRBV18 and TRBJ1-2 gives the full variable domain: NAGVMQNPRHLVRRRGQEARLRCSPMKGHSHVYWYRQLPEEGLKFMVYLQKENIIDESGMPKERFSAEFPKEGPSILRIQQVVRGDSAAYFCASSPPDGNYGYTFGSGTRLTVV.

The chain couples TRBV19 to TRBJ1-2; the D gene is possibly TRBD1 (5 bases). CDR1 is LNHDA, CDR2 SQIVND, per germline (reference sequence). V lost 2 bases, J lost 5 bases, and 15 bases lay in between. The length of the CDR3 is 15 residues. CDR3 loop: CASSIIQGLRYGYTF. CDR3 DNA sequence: TGTGCCAGTAGTATAATCCAGGGACTCAGGTATGGCTACACCTTC.

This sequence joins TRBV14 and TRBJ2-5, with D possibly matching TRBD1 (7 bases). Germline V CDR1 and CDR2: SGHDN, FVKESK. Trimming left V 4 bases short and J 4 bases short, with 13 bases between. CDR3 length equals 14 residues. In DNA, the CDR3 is TGTGCCAGCAGCCCCCAGGGGGGACGAGAGACCCAGTACTTC. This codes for CASSPQGGRETQYF.

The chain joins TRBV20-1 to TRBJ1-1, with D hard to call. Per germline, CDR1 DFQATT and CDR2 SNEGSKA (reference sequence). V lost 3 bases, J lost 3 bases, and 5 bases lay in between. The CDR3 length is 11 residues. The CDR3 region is CSASSYTEAFF. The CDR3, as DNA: TGCAGTGCTAGTAGTTACACTGAAGCTTTCTTT.

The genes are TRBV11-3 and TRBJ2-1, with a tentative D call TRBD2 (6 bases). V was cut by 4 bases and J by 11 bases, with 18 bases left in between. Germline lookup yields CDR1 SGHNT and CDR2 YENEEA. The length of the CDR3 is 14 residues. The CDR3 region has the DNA TGTGCCAGCAGCTCTGGGACTTGGCTGAGGAAGCAGTTCTTC. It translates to CASSSGTWLRKQFF.

CDR3 residues: CASSRGPSTNQETQYF. The CDR3 DNA follows: TGTGCCAGCTCACGGGGGCCAAGTACAAACCAAGAGACCCAGTACTTC. The V and J genes are TRBV18 and TRBJ2-5; TRBD1 is a possible D gene (6 bases). This CDR3 region has 16 residues. Germline values: CDR1 KGHSH, CDR2 LQKENI. V lost 4 bases and J 0 bases, leaving 15 bases between the germline ends.

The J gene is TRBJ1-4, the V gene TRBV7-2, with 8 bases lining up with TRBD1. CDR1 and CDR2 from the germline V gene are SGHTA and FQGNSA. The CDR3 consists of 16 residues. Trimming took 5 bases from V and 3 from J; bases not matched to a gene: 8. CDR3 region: CASSQEAGGPNEKLFF. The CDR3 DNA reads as TGTGCCAGCAGCCAAGAGGCAGGGGGCCCTAATGAAAAACTGTTTTTT. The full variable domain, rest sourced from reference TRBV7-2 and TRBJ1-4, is GAGVSQSPSNKVTEKGKDVELRCDPISGHTALYWYRQSLGQGLEFLIYFQGNSAPDKSGLPSDRFSAERTGGSVSTLTIQRTQQEDSAVYLCASSQEAGGPNEKLFFGSGTQLSVL.

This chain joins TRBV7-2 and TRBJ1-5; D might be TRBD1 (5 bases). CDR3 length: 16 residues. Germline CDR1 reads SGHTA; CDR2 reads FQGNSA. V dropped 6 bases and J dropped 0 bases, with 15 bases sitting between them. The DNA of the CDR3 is TGTGCCAGCAGGCCAGGGAGGGGTAATAGCAATCAGCCCCAGCATTTT. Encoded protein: CASRPGRGNSNQPQHF.

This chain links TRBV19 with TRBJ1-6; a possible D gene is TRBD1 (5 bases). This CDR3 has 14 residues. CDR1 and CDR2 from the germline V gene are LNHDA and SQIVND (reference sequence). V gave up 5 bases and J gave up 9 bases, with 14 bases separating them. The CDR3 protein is CASSEGPLGSPLHF. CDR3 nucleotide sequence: TGTGCCAGTAGTGAGGGACCTTTGGGTTCACCCCTCCACTTT.

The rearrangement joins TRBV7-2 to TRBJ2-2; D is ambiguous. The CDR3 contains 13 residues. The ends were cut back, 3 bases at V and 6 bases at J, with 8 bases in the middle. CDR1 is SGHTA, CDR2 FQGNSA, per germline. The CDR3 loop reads CASSFGRPGELFF. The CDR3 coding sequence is TGTGCCAGCAGCTTCGGCAGACCCGGGGAGCTGTTTTTT.

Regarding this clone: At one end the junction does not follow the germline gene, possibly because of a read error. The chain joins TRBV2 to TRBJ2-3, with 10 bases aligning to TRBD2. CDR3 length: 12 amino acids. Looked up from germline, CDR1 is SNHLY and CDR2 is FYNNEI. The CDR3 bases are TGTGCCAGCAGTGAAGGAGCGGGAGGGCATTCTTTT. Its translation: CASSEGAGGHSF.

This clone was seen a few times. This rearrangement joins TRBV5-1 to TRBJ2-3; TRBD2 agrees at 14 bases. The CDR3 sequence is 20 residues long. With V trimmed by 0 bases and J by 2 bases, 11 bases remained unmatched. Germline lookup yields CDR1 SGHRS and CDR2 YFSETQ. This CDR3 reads CASSLGAGTSGSAHTDTQYF. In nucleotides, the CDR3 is TGCGCCAGCAGCTTGGGCGCCGGGACTAGCGGGAGTGCCCACACAGATACGCAGTATTTT.

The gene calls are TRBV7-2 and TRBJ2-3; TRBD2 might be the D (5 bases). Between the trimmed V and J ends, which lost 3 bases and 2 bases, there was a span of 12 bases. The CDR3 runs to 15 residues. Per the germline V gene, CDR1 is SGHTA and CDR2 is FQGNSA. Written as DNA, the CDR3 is TGTGCCAGCAGCTTGATAAGCGGTTACACAGATACGCAGTATTTT. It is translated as CASSLISGYTDTQYF.

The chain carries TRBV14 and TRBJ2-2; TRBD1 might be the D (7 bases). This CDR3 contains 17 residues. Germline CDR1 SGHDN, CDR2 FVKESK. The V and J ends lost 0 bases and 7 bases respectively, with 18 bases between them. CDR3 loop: CASSQDEGGGFYGELFF. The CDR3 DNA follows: TGTGCCAGCAGCCAAGACGAAGGAGGGGGCTTTTACGGGGAGCTGTTTTTT.

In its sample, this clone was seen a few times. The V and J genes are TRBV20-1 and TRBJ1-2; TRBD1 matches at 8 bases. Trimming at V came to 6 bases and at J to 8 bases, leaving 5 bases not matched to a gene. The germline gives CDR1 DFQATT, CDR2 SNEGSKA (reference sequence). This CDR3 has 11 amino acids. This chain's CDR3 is CSAAGGEGYTF. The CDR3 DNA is TGCAGTGCGGCAGGGGGCGAAGGCTACACCTTC.

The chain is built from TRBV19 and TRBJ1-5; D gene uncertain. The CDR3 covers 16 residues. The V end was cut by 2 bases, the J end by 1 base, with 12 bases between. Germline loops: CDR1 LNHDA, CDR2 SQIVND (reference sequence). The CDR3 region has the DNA TGTGCCAGTAGTATATTTTCAACGGGAAGCAATCAGCCCCAGCATTTT. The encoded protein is CASSIFSTGSNQPQHF.

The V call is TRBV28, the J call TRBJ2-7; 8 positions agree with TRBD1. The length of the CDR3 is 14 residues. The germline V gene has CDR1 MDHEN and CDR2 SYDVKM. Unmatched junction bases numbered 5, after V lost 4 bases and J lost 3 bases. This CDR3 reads CASSSAGQGYEQYF. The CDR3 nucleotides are TGTGCCAGCAGTTCGGCCGGACAGGGCTACGAGCAGTACTTC.